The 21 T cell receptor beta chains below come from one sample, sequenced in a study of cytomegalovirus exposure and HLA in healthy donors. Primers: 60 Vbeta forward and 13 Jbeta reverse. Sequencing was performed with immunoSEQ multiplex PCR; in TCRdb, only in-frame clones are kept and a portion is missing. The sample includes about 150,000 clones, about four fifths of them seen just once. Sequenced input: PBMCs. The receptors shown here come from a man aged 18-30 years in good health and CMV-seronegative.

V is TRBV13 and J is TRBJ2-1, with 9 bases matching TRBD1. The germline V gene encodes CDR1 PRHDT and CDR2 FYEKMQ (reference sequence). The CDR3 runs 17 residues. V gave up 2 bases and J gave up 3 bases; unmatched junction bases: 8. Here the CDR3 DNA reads TGTGCCAGCAGCTTACGCCTAGGGACAGGGAGCTACAATGAGCAGTTCTTC. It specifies CASSLRLGTGSYNEQFF.

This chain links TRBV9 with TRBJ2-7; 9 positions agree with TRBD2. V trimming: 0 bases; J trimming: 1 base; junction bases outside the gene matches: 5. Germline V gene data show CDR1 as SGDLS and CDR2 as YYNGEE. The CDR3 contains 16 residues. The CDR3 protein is CASSVGASGGSYEQYF. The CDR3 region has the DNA TGTGCCAGCAGCGTAGGGGCCAGCGGGGGGTCCTACGAGCAGTACTTC. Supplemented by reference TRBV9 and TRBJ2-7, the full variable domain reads DSGVTQTPKHLITATGQRVTLRCSPRSGDLSVYWYQQSLDQGLQFLIQYYNGEERAKGNILERFSAQQFPDLHSELNLSSLELGDSALYFCASSVGASGGSYEQYFGPGTRLTVT.

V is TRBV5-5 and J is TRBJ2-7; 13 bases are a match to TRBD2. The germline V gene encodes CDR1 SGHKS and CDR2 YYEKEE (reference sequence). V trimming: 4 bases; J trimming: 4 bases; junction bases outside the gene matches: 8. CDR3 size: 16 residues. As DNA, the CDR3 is TGTGCCAGCAGCGGATCACTAGCGGGAGGGCCATACGAGCAGTACTTC. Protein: CASSGSLAGGPYEQYF.

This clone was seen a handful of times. The CDR3 region is CASSLRGLEAFF. The CDR3 bases are TGTGCCAGCAGCTTGCGGGGGTTGGAAGCTTTCTTT. The J gene is TRBJ1-1, the V gene TRBV5-6, with a possible D match to TRBD1 (5 bases). Deletions cut 1 base from V and 8 bases from J, with 9 bases between. This CDR3 comprises 12 residues. The germline V gene has CDR1 SGHDT and CDR2 YYEEEE.

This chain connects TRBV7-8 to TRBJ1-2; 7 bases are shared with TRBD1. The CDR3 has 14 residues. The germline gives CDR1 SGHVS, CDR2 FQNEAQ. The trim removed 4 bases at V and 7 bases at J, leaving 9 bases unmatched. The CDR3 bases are TGTGCCAGCAGCTCCGGGGACAGCCTTCGTGGCTACACCTTC. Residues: CASSSGDSLRGYTF.

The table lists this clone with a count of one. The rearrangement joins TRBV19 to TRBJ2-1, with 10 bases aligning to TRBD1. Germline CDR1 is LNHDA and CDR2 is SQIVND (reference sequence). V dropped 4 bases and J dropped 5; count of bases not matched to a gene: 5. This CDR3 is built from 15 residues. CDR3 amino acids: CASSNGQGGHNEQFF. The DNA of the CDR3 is TGTGCCAGTAGTAACGGACAGGGGGGACACAATGAGCAGTTCTTC.

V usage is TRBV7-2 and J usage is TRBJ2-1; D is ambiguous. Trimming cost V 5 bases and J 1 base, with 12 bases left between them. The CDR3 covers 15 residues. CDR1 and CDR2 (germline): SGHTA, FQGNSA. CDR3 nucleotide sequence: TGTGCCAGCAGCCCACTCCCCCGTTCCTACAATGAGCAGTTCTTC. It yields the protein CASSPLPRSYNEQFF.

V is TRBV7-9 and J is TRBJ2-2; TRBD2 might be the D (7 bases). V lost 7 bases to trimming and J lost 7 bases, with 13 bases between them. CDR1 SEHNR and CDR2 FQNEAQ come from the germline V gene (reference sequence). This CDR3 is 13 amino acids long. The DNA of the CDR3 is TGTGCCAGCACCCGAGGGGGGGGCGGGGAGCTGTTTTTT. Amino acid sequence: CASTRGGGGELFF. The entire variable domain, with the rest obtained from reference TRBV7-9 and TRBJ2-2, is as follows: DTGVSQNPRHKITKRGQNVTFRCDPISEHNRLYWYRQTLGQGPEFLTYFQNEAQLEKSRLLSDRFSAERPKGSFSTLEIQRTEQGDSAMYLCASTRGGGGELFFGEGSRLTVL.

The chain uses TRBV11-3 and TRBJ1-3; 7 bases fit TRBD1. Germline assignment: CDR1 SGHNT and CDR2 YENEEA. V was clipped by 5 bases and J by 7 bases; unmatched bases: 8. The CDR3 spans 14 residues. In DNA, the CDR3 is TGTGCCAGCAGCACCCGACAGGGTGGGAACACCATATATTTT. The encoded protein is CASSTRQGGNTIYF.

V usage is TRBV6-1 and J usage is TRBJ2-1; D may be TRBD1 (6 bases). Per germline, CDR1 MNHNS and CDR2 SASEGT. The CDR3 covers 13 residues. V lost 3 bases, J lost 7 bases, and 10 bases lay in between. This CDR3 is CASSEWGPNEQFF. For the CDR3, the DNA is TGTGCCAGCAGTGAGTGGGGGCCGAATGAGCAGTTCTTC.

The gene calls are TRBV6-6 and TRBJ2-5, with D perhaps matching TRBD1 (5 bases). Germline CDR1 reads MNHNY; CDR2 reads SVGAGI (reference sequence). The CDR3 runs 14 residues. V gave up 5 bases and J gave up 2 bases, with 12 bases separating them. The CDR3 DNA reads TGTGCCAGCAGTCGGCAGGGTCAGCAAGAGACCCAGTACTTC. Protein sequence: CASSRQGQQETQYF.

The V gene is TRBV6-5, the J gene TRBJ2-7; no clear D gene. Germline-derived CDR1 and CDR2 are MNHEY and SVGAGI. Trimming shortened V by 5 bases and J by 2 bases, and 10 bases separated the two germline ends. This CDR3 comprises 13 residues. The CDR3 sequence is CASSHEVAYEQYF. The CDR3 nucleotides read TGTGCCAGCAGTCATGAAGTAGCCTACGAGCAGTACTTC.

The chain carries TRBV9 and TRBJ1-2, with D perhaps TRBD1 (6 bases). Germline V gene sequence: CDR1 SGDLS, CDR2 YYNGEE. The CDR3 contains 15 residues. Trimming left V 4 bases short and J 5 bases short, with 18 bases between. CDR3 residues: CASSIYTTGKYGYTF. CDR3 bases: TGTGCCAGCAGCATCTACACTACAGGGAAATATGGCTACACCTTC.

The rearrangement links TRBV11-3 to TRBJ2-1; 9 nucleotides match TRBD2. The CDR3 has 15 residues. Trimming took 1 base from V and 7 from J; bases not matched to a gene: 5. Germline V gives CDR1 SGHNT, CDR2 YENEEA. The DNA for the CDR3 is TGTGCCAGCAGCTTAGGCGGGGGGGCCGGAAATGAGCAGTTCTTC. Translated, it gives CASSLGGGAGNEQFF.

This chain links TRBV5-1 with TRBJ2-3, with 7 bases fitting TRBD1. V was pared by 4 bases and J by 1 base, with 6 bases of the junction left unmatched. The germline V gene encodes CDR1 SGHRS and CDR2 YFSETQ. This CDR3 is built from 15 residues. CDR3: CASSPTGTGTDTQYF. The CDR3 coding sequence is TGCGCCAGCAGCCCAACCGGGACAGGCACAGATACGCAGTATTTT.

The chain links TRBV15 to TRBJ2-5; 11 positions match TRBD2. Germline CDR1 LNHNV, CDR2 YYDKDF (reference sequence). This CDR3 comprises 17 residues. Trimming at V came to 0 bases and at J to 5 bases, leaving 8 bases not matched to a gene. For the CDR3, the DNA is TGTGCCACCAGCAGAGATTATCCGACTAGCGGGACGGAGACCCAGTACTTC. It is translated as CATSRDYPTSGTETQYF.

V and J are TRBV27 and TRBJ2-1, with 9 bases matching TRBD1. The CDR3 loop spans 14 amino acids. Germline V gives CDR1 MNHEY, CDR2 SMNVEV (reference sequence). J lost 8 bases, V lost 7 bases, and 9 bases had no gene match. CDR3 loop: CASTRDRDWHEQFF. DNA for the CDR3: TGTGCCAGCACCCGGGACAGGGATTGGCATGAGCAGTTCTTC.

The CDR3 loop is CASSLWRTGDEAFF. The CDR3 bases are TGTGCCAGCAGTTTATGGCGGACAGGGGATGAAGCTTTCTTT. The V gene is TRBV27, the J gene TRBJ1-1; 9 bases are shared with TRBD1. V trimming: 1 base; J trimming: 7 bases; junction bases outside the gene matches: 4. Germline-derived CDR1 and CDR2 are MNHEY and SMNVEV (reference sequence). This CDR3 comprises 14 residues.

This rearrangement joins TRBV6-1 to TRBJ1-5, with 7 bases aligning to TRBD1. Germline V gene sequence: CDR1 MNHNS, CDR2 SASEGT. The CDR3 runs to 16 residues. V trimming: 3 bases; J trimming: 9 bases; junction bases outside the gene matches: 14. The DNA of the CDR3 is TGTGCCAGCAGTGACAAAGTTGACAGGGCGGTTTTGCCCCAGCATTTT. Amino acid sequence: CASSDKVDRAVLPQHF.

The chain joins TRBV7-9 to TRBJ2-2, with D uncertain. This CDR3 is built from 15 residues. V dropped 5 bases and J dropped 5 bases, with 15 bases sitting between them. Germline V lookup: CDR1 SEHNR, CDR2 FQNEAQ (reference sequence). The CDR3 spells CASSKKITVTGELFF. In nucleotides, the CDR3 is TGTGCCAGCAGCAAAAAAATTACAGTTACCGGGGAGCTGTTTTTT.

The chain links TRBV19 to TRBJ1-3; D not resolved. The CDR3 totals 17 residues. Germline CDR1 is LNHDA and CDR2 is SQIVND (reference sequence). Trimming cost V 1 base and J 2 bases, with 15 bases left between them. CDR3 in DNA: TGTGCCAGTAGTATAGGCGGGATCCTGAGACCTGGAAACACCATATATTTT. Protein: CASSIGGILRPGNTIYF.